This T cell receptor (beta chain) comes out of a study of shared clonotypes between healthy human individuals. Sequencing used immunoSEQ multiplex PCR; TCRdb keeps in-frame clones, though not all of them. Among a few million clones listed, more than 85% were seen once. In germline, CDR1 is MNHEY, CDR2 SVGAGI. The CDR3 consists of 15 residues. J was trimmed by 9 bases and V by 6 bases; bases with no gene match: 13. The receptor was isolated from a young man in good health. Some clones in this sample may be carry-over from other donors' samples. The sequenced sample was naive CD4+ T cells from PBMCs. The subset here: CD45RA+ positively selected. The rearrangement links TRBV6-5 to TRBJ1-5; TRBD1 aligns across 8 bases. CDR3 loop: CASSRDRSLPWPQHF. CDR3 nucleotides: TGTGCCAGCAGCCGGGACAGGAGCCTACCGTGGCCCCAGCATTTT.